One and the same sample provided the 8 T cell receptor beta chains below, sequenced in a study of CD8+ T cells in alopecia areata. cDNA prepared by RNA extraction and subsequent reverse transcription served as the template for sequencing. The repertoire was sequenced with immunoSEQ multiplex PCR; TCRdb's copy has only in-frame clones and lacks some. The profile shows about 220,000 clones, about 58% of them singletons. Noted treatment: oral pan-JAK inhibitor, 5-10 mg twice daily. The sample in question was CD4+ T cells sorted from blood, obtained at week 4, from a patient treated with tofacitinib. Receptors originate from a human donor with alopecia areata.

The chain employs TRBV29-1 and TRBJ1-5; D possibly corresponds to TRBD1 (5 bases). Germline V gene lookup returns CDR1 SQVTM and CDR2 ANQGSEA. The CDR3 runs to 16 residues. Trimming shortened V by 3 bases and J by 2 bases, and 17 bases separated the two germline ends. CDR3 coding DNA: TGCAGCGTTGAGCGGTGGGGCAGGGAGCGCAATCAGCCCCAGCATTTT. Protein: CSVERWGRERNQPQHF. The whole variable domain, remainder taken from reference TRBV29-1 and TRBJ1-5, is SAVISQKPSRDICQRGTSLTIQCQVDSQVTMMFWYRQQPGQSLTLIATANQGSEATYESGFVIDKFPISRPNLTFSTLTVSNMSPEDSSIYLCSVERWGRERNQPQHFGDGTRLSIL.

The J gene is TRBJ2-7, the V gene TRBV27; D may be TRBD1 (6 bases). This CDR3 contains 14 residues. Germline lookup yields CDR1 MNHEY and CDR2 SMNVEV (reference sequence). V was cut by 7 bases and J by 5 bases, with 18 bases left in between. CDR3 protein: CASTVRAGADEQYF. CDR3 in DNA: TGTGCCAGCACCGTCCGGGCAGGGGCTGACGAGCAGTACTTC.

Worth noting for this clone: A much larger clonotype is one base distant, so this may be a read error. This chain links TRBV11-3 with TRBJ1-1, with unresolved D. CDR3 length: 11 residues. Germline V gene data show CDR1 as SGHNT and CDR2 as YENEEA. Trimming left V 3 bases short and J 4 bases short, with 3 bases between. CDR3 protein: CASSFSTEAFF. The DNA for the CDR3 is TGTGCCAGCAGCTTCAGCACTGAAGCTTTCTTT.

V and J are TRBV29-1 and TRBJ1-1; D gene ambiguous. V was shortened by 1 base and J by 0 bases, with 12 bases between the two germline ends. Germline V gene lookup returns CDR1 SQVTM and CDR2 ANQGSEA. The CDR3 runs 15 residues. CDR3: CSVEGGSGMNTEAFF. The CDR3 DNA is TGCAGCGTTGAAGGAGGATCGGGAATGAACACTGAAGCTTTCTTT.

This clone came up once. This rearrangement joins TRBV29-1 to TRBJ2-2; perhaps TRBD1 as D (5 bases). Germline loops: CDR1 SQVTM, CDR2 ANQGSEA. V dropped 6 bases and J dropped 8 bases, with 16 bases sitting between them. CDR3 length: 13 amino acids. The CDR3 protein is CSVASTNRGELFF. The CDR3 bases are TGCAGCGTCGCCTCGACCAACAGGGGGGAGCTGTTTTTT.

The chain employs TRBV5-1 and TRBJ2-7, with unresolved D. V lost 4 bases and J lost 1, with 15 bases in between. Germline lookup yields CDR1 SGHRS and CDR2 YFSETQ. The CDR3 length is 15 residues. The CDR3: CASSTDPPASYEQYF. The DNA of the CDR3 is TGCGCCAGCAGCACCGACCCACCGGCATCCTACGAGCAGTACTTC.

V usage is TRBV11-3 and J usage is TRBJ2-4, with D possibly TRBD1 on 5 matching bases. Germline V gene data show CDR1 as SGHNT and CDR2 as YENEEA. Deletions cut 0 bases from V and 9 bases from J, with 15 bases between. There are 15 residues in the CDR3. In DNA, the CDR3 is TGTGCCAGCAGCTTAGATCCCGACAGCGCGAGCATTCAGTACTTC. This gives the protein CASSLDPDSASIQYF.

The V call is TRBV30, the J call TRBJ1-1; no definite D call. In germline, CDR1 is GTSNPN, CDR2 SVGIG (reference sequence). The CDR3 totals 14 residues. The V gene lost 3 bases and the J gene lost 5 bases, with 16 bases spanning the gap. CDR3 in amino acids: CAWRLKGAGTEAFF. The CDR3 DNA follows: TGTGCCTGGAGGCTTAAAGGCGCGGGAACTGAAGCTTTCTTT.